This T cell receptor (beta chain) derives from a study of Graves' ophthalmopathy and Graves' hyperthyroidism (dated by TCRdb to 2017 to 2018). About the investigation overall: A patient counted as having stable hyperthyroidism if there was no progression to ophthalmopathy within 18 months of follow-up. The study used TCR beta repertoire signatures to distinguish Graves' ophthalmopathy from Graves' hyperthyroidism and to predict progression to ophthalmopathy. In total, some 140 blood samples were TCR-sequenced: some 40 ophthalmopathy, approximately 80 hyperthyroidism and approximately 17 hyperthyroidism-to-ophthalmopathy patients. To explore V-J signatures that distinguish ophthalmopathy from hyperthyroidism, a discovery set of 100 patients was enrolled, made up of around 40 with ophthalmopathy and 57 with stable hyperthyroidism. The independent validation cohort included approximately 19 hyperthyroidism patients plus 17 patients who later progressed from hyperthyroidism to ophthalmopathy. In five or six hyperthyroidism patients, the T-cell repertoires found in thyroid tissue were compared with those found in blood. Following sampling, methimazole starting at 30 mg daily was administered to hyperthyroidism patients, and high-dose intravenous methylprednisolone was administered to ophthalmopathy patients. Summary of the overall study and its limitations: Sample size was not statistically predetermined, and group allocation was not concealed from the investigators. Most expanded thyroid clonotypes with frequency above 0.001 were also detected in blood, suggesting blood repertoires may reflect the thyroid immune response. In validation, the model predicted ophthalmopathy progression with about 71% sensitivity and less than 80% specificity; roughly 11 predicted patients were CT-confirmed with GO in a median of about 6.2 months. The 13-signature model separated ophthalmopathy from stable hyperthyroidism with approximately 88% sensitivity and approximately 81% specificity in cross-validation, and 80%/75% in the test set.

For repertoire sequencing, the TCR beta CDR3 regions were amplified from RNA transcripts. HTBI primers and the Qiagen OneStep RT-PCR kit were used in a first-round RT-PCR, which was followed by a second-round multiplex PCR, size selection and purification. The libraries underwent paired-end sequencing with 100 bp reads on an Illumina HiSeq2000. As for the authors' bioinformatics: SOAPnuke was used to process the reads, throwing out any read that had adapters, had uncalled bases, had a mean Phred below 15, or lacked an exact constant-primer or identifier match. High-quality paired reads were merged with COPE v1.2.5. Clonotypes were defined as unique nucleotide sequences and were aligned to IMGT TRB V, D and J references using MiTCR v1.1. The analysis was limited to V-J combinations with a frequency above 0.0001, which together covered about 99% of the repertoires. For each V-J combination, a TCR clonal expansion and chaos score was defined as the ratio of F50 clonal expansion to chaos observed in the TCRdist matrix. Features were reduced by Welch's t-statistics and random forest to more than 10 V-J combinations, which fed a naive Bayes classifier. Thyroid-blood repertoire similarity was quantified with the Morisita-Horn index. Clones were called with MiXCR by TCRdb after fastp trimmed the public reads at Q25, and only in-frame beta chains were retained. Here each entry gathers all rows of one CDR3 protein and keeps the most common genes and DNA. The V and J calls were not made by the authors but by TCRdb's processing. The sample table contains over a million distinct CDR3 sequences; only one count was recorded for around a third of them. The ten largest account for over 8.5% of the sample.

Per the germline V gene, SGDLS is the CDR1 and YYNGEE is the CDR2. Its CDR3 holds 13 amino acids, cysteine through phenylalanine. The CDR3 DNA has 39 bases and is translated from base 1. The germline ends are 12 bases apart after V is trimmed by 3 bases and J by 5 bases. Hyperthyroidism patients were newly diagnosed, with disease duration under 2 months, and aged 18 to 65 years. Patients with other autoimmune diseases, uncontrolled infections, pregnancy or lactation were excluded from the study. Diagnosis was based on clinical symptoms, serum thyroxine, TRAb, thyroid ultrasound and orbital computed tomography. Trizol reagent was used to extract the total RNA, and its quality was then checked on an Agilent 2100 Bioanalyzer. In this sample, this clonotype turned up many times. Its antigen remains undetermined. Per-nucleotide qualities are absent, and no much larger clonotype sits a single base away.

The source of this sequence is an adult man with Graves' hyperthyroidism. The V gene is TRBV9 and the J gene is TRBJ2-7; the best D guess is TRBD1, with 5 bases matching. Sample: peripheral blood or thyroid tissue (not recorded which). The base sequence is TGTGCCAGCAGCGCCTATCAGGGTAACGAGCAGTACTTC. Its translation reads: CASSAYQGNEQYF.